This entry lists 18 T cell receptor beta chains sequenced from one sample in a study of CD8+ T cells in alopecia areata. Treatment here: oral pan-JAK inhibitor, 5-10 mg twice daily. Isolated RNA was reverse transcribed into cDNA used as the sequencing template. Assay used: immunoSEQ multiplex PCR; TCRdb lists only in-frame clones, some missing. This table holds 93,000 or so clones, just over 85% found once. The sequencing here drew on CD8+ T cells sorted from blood, taken at week 34, from a patient treated with tofacitinib. All receptors come from a human donor with alopecia areata.

CDR3 loop: CASSLLLGKGPTDTQYF. CDR3 DNA sequence: TGTGCCAGCAGCCTCTTACTAGGAAAGGGCCCCACAGATACGCAGTATTTT. The chain is built from TRBV7-6 and TRBJ2-3, with D possibly TRBD2 on 5 matching bases. Deletions cut 5 bases from V and 2 bases from J, with 20 bases between. Germline V gene data show CDR1 as SGHVS and CDR2 as FNYEAQ. The CDR3 runs 17 residues.

The chain employs TRBV9 and TRBJ1-6; D is possibly TRBD1 (5 bases). From germline, CDR1 is SGDLS and CDR2 YYNGEE. This CDR3 contains 17 residues. The V and J ends lost 3 bases and 0 bases respectively, with 13 bases between them. CDR3 nucleotide sequence: TGTGCCAGCAGCGCGCTTACAGGAAGCTCCTATAATTCACCCCTCCACTTT. It is translated as CASSALTGSSYNSPLHF. Drawing the rest from reference TRBV9 and TRBJ1-6, the complete variable domain is DSGVTQTPKHLITATGQRVTLRCSPRSGDLSVYWYQQSLDQGLQFLIQYYNGEERAKGNILERFSAQQFPDLHSELNLSSLELGDSALYFCASSALTGSSYNSPLHFGNGTRLTVT.

The V gene is TRBV5-6, the J gene TRBJ2-1, with D perhaps TRBD2 (6 bases). Germline loops: CDR1 SGHDT, CDR2 YYEEEE. V dropped 6 bases and J dropped 8 bases, with 24 bases sitting between them. The CDR3 extends over 16 amino acids. The CDR3 DNA reads TGTGCCAGCACTTCCGTAGGGACTTCCAGAGTCGATGAGCAGTTCTTC. Translation gives CASTSVGTSRVDEQFF.

The chain has TRBV19 and TRBJ1-4; D gene uncertain. The CDR3 totals 15 residues. CDR1 is LNHDA and CDR2 is SQIVND in the germline V gene (reference sequence). Trimming removed 5 bases from V and 1 base from J, with 11 bases in between. The DNA of the CDR3 is TGTGCCAGTAGTGTTACCACCTTAACTAATGAAAAACTGTTTTTT. Encoded protein: CASSVTTLTNEKLFF. The whole variable domain, filled in from reference TRBV19 and TRBJ1-4, reads DGGITQSPKYLFRKEGQNVTLSCEQNLNHDAMYWYRQDPGQGLRLIYYSQIVNDFQKGDIAEGYSVSREKKESFPLTVTSAQKNPTAFYLCASSVTTLTNEKLFFGSGTQLSVL.

The CDR3 DNA sequence: TGCAGCGGTGGACGGGGCTCCTACGAGCAGTACTTC. It specifies CSGGRGSYEQYF. The V and J genes are TRBV29-1 and TRBJ2-7; possible D gene TRBD2, 5 bases. Trimming took off 7 bases at V and 0 bases at J, with 10 bases between the two ends. Germline V gene data show CDR1 as SQVTM and CDR2 as ANQGSEA. This CDR3 contains 12 residues.

This rearrangement joins TRBV5-1 to TRBJ2-1; D ambiguous. The germline CDR1 and CDR2 sequences are SGHRS and YFSETQ. The V and J ends lost 0 bases and 8 bases respectively, with 15 bases between them. There are 15 residues in the CDR3. CDR3 region: CASSLEGLDLDEQFF. The CDR3, as DNA: TGCGCCAGCAGCTTGGAAGGGCTAGACTTGGATGAGCAGTTCTTC.

V and J are TRBV5-4 and TRBJ2-1; a weak D match, TRBD1 (7 bases). The ends were cut back, 2 bases at V and 5 bases at J, with 14 bases in the middle. Germline V lookup: CDR1 SGHNT, CDR2 YYREEE (reference sequence). This CDR3 has 15 amino acids. The CDR3 DNA reads TGTGCCAGCAGCTTCCAGGGGGGCCATGACAATGAGCAGTTCTTC. It translates to CASSFQGGHDNEQFF.

The rearrangement links TRBV5-6 to TRBJ2-7, with a tentative D call TRBD1 (5 bases). The CDR3 length is 15 residues. Germline CDR1 and CDR2: SGHDT and YYEEEE. V gave up 3 bases and J gave up 5 bases, with 18 bases separating them. The CDR3 DNA sequence: TGTGCCAGCAGCTCCGGACCGTCGCAGGGCCACGAGCAGTACTTC. The encoded protein is CASSSGPSQGHEQYF.

The genes are TRBV27 and TRBJ2-7; 12 bases match TRBD1. Germline V gene sequence: CDR1 MNHEY, CDR2 SMNVEV (reference sequence). The CDR3 is 18 amino acids. Germline trimming cut 4 bases from V and 5 bases from J; bases unmatched to any gene: 15. This chain's CDR3 is CASSYTPPTGQGAHEQYF. The CDR3 coding sequence is TGTGCCAGCAGTTACACCCCGCCGACGGGACAGGGGGCACACGAGCAGTACTTC.

The V gene is TRBV29-1, the J gene TRBJ2-2; 7 positions match TRBD2. The V segment lost 0 bases and the J segment 0 bases; nucleotides outside the gene matches: 16. Germline assignment: CDR1 SQVTM and CDR2 ANQGSEA. The CDR3 extends over 20 amino acids. CDR3 bases: TGCAGCGTTGAAGATTTTGGGACCGGGACTACCGACGCGAACACCGGGGAGCTGTTTTTT. This gives the protein CSVEDFGTGTTDANTGELFF.

The gene calls are TRBV2 and TRBJ2-3; weak D call: TRBD2 (6 bases). Trimming took off 4 bases at V and 1 base at J, with 18 bases between the two ends. The germline CDR1 and CDR2 sequences are SNHLY and FYNNEI. The CDR3 runs 17 residues. The CDR3 sequence is CASSVQIRGTGTDTQYF. DNA for the CDR3: TGTGCCAGCAGTGTGCAAATACGCGGGACTGGCACAGATACGCAGTATTTT.

This clone was seen only once. V and J are TRBV5-4 and TRBJ2-7; the D gene is possibly TRBD1 (5 bases). V was pared by 0 bases and J by 6 bases, with 7 bases between. Germline V gene sequence: CDR1 SGHNT, CDR2 YYREEE (reference sequence). This CDR3 comprises 12 residues. CDR3 residues: CASSLGQGEQYF. CDR3 bases: TGTGCCAGCAGCTTGGGGCAGGGCGAGCAGTACTTC.

The V and J genes are TRBV7-9 and TRBJ2-7, with 8 bases aligning to TRBD2. This CDR3 region has 14 residues. V gave up 1 base and J gave up 7 bases; unmatched junction bases: 6. Germline V gives CDR1 SEHNR, CDR2 FQNEAQ (reference sequence). As DNA, the CDR3 is TGTGCCAGCAGCTTAGTAGCGGGACCTCGGGAGCAGTACTTC. This codes for CASSLVAGPREQYF.

V gene TRBV5-6 combines with J gene TRBJ1-1; D gene ambiguous. Trimming shortened V by 0 bases and J by 1 base, and 10 bases separated the two germline ends. The CDR3 spans 15 residues. Germline V gives CDR1 SGHDT, CDR2 YYEEEE. Here the CDR3 DNA reads TGTGCCAGCAGCTTGGCCTGGGAAGCGAACACTGAAGCTTTCTTT. Translating it yields CASSLAWEANTEAFF.

The genes are TRBV18 and TRBJ1-2, with 9 positions matching TRBD1. Per germline, CDR1 KGHSH and CDR2 LQKENI. The CDR3 sequence is 15 residues long. The ends lost 3 bases at V and 4 bases at J; junction bases unmatched: 6. The CDR3 sequence: CASSPSGQGSYGYTF. CDR3 DNA sequence: TGTGCCAGCTCACCTTCGGGACAGGGAAGCTATGGCTACACCTTC.

J is TRBJ2-2 and V is TRBV7-6; possibly TRBD1 for D (6 bases). The CDR3 consists of 15 residues. With 3 bases removed from V and 7 bases from J, the gap between germline ends came to 15 bases. From germline, CDR1 is SGHVS and CDR2 FNYEAQ. CDR3 DNA: TGTGCCAGCAGCTTGGTACAGGGAGAAAACGGGGAGCTGTTTTTT. This sequence encodes CASSLVQGENGELFF.

The chain couples TRBV27 to TRBJ2-1; D perhaps matches TRBD1 (5 bases). V gave up 6 bases and J gave up 0 bases, with 9 bases separating them. The CDR3 length is 14 residues. Germline CDR1 and CDR2: MNHEY and SMNVEV (reference sequence). The CDR3 is CASRDMSSYNEQFF. The CDR3 coding sequence is TGTGCCAGCAGGGACATGAGCTCCTACAATGAGCAGTTCTTC.

V usage is TRBV5-4 and J usage is TRBJ2-5; D is ambiguous. The J call is doubtful: the DNA matches TRBJ2-7 better. Looked up from germline, CDR1 is SGHNT and CDR2 is YYREEE (reference sequence). CDR3 size: 13 residues. The CDR3 sequence is CASSLYVSYEQYF. CDR3 bases: TGTGCCAGCAGCTTATACGTCTCCTACGAGCAGTACTTC.